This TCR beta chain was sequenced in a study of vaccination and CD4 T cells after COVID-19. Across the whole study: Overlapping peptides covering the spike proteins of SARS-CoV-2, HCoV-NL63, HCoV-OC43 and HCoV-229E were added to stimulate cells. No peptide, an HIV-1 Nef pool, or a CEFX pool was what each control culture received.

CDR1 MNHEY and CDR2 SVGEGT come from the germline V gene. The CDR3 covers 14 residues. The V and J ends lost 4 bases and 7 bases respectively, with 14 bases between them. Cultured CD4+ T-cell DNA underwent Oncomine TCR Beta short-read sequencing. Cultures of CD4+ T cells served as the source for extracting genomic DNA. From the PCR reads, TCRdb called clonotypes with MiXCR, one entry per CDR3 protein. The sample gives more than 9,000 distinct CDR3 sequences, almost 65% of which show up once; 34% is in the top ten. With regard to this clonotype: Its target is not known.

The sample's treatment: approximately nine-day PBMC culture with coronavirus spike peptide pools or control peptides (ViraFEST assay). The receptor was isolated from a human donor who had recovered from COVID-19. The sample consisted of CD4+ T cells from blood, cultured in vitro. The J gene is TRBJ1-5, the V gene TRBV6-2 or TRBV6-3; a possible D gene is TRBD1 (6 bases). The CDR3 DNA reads TGTGCCAGCAGTTCTAGACAGGAGTCACAGCCCCAGCATTTT. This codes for CASSSRQESQPQHF.